This TCR beta chain is from a study of cytomegalovirus exposure and HLA in healthy donors. Study-level background: A prior study identified 117 million unique TCR beta sequences from about 179 million T cells. Study results and limitations: In a later analysis, V- and J-gene trimming of beta chains associated with a DCLRE1C missense variant, replicated independently. Apart from CMV serostatus, no immune exposure information was available. According to reports, the classifier identified cytomegalovirus status with high specificity and sensitivity.

This clone was observed once. Antigen specificity is unknown. J lost 7 bases, V lost 1 base, and 5 bases had no gene match. Per germline, CDR1 SGHDT and CDR2 YYEEEE. There are 15 residues in the CDR3. A multiplex PCR was run with 60 Vbeta primers and 13 Jbeta primers. Clones were sequenced by immunoSEQ multiplex PCR, and TCRdb holds only the in-frame ones, with some missing. The sample lists around 100,000 clones, 75% to 80% occurring once. The TCR comes from a man in his 60s in good health and CMV-seropositive. Sequencing was carried out using PBMCs. The genes are TRBV5-6 and TRBJ1-6; TRBD1 aligns across 7 bases. CDR3 in amino acids: CASSLRGTVNSPLHF. CDR3 DNA sequence: TGTGCCAGCAGCTTGCGCGGGACAGTAAATTCACCCCTCCACTTT. The full variable domain, in which reference TRBV5-6 and TRBJ1-6 provide the parts outside the CDR3, is DAGVTQSPTHLIKTRGQQVTLRCSPKSGHDTVSWYQQALGQGPQFIFQYYEEEERQRGNFPDRFSGHQFPNYSSELNVNALLLGDSALYLCASSLRGTVNSPLHFGNGTRLTVT.